The next 16 T cell receptor beta chains were all read from a single sample in a study of OX40 agonist ivuxolimab in advanced cancers. Produced via immunoSEQ multiplex PCR; TCRdb's table is partial and in-frame only. The sample carries roughly 54,000 clones, 80% to 90% recorded once. The sample was CD4+ or CD8+ T cells sorted from blood, taken in a trial of the OX40 agonist ivuxolimab. The receptors derive from an adult with an advanced solid tumor such as melanoma, head and neck, liver or kidney cancer.

The rearrangement uses TRBV27 and TRBJ2-7; 10 positions agree with TRBD2. This CDR3 contains 13 residues. Germline CDR1 MNHEY, CDR2 SMNVEV (reference sequence). After removal of 6 bases from V and 3 bases from J, the junction contained 2 bases not matched to a gene. CDR3 loop: CASRASGSYEQYF. The DNA for the CDR3 is TGTGCCAGCAGAGCTAGCGGGAGCTACGAGCAGTACTTC.

This clone appeared once. The V and J genes are TRBV6-5 and TRBJ2-3, with D possibly TRBD1 on 5 matching bases. The ends were cut back, 5 bases at V and 3 bases at J, with 12 bases in the middle. The CDR3 consists of 14 residues. Germline loops: CDR1 MNHEY, CDR2 SVGAGI. The CDR3 is CASSGPSGTDTQYF. CDR3 in DNA: TGTGCCAGCAGTGGACCTTCAGGGACAGATACGCAGTATTTT.

The J gene is TRBJ1-4, the V gene TRBV5-1, with D uncertain. Trimming stripped 4 bases from V and 7 bases from J, with 17 bases between. The V gene's germline CDR1 is SGHRS and CDR2 YFSETQ. CDR3 length equals 15 residues. The CDR3 DNA reads as TGCGCCAGCAGCGCCTCAGGTGCGGTTACTGAAAAACTGTTTTTT. This encodes CASSASGAVTEKLFF.

The chain couples TRBV19 to TRBJ2-3; D might be TRBD2 (5 bases). V was trimmed by 5 bases and J by 2 bases, leaving 14 bases between them. Germline loops: CDR1 LNHDA, CDR2 SQIVND (reference sequence). The CDR3 is 15 amino acids. The CDR3 protein is CASSPQAVVTDTQYF. CDR3 DNA sequence: TGTGCCAGTAGTCCCCAAGCGGTGGTCACAGATACGCAGTATTTT.

V gene TRBV4-2 combines with J gene TRBJ2-3, with 8 bases aligning to TRBD2. V gave up 1 base and J gave up 4 bases; unmatched junction bases: 4. CDR1 LGHNA and CDR2 YNFKEQ come from the germline V gene. The CDR3 consists of 15 residues. CDR3 nucleotide sequence: TGTGCCAGCAGCCAAGCCAGCGGGAGTCCAGATACGCAGTATTTT. It codes for CASSQASGSPDTQYF.

The chain has TRBV11-2 and TRBJ2-2, with D possibly being TRBD1 or TRBD2 (5 bases each). CDR3 size: 16 residues. Trimming removed 8 bases at V and 5 bases at J, with 21 bases between. Germline assignment: CDR1 SGHAT and CDR2 FQNNGV. CDR3 DNA sequence: TGTGCCAGCCTCCCCCCGGGTGGGGGTGGGACCGGGGAGCTGTTTTTT. This gives the protein CASLPPGGGGTGELFF.

This chain connects TRBV29-1 to TRBJ1-4; D might be TRBD1 (5 bases). Per germline, CDR1 SQVTM and CDR2 ANQGSEA. The CDR3 consists of 15 residues. The V end was cut by 6 bases, the J end by 0 bases, with 14 bases between. As DNA, the CDR3 is TGCAGCGTGGAGGGTGGGGGATCAACTAATGAAAAACTGTTTTTT. It is translated as CSVEGGGSTNEKLFF.

The V and J genes are TRBV7-9 and TRBJ1-4; no firm D call. The CDR3 spans 16 residues. The germline V gene has CDR1 SEHNR and CDR2 FQNEAQ (reference sequence). Trimming took 3 bases from V and 8 from J, leaving 19 bases between them. As DNA, the CDR3 is TGTGCCAGCAGCTTTAACGATCTAGGGAATGTGGAAAAACTGTTTTTT. It yields the protein CASSFNDLGNVEKLFF.

This rearrangement joins TRBV2 to TRBJ2-2; D gene unclear. V was shortened by 7 bases and J by 3 bases, with 9 bases between the two germline ends. Germline V gives CDR1 SNHLY, CDR2 FYNNEI. The CDR3 runs to 13 residues. The CDR3 protein is CASIEADTGELFF. In DNA, the CDR3 is TGTGCCAGCATAGAGGCGGACACCGGGGAGCTGTTTTTT. The whole variable domain, remainder taken from reference TRBV2 and TRBJ2-2, is EPEVTQTPSHQVTQMGQEVILRCVPISNHLYFYWYRQILGQKVEFLVSFYNNEISEKSEIFDDQFSVERPDGSNFTLKIRSTKLEDSAMYFCASIEADTGELFFGEGSRLTVL.

V is TRBV6-4 and J is TRBJ1-4, with a weak D call TRBD1 (5 bases). Per the germline V gene, CDR1 is MRHNA and CDR2 is SNTAGT. Trimming removed 0 bases at V and 3 bases at J, with 20 bases between. The CDR3 length is 19 residues. The CDR3 DNA reads TGTGCCAGCAGTGACTCCGGTAGCCTTCGGGGGAGAGCTAATGAAAAACTGTTTTTT. Protein product: CASSDSGSLRGRANEKLFF.

This clone showed up just once. The chain joins TRBV9 to TRBJ2-5; 8 nucleotides agree with TRBD2. V lost 4 bases, J lost 5 bases, and 16 bases stayed unmatched. This CDR3 spans 17 amino acids. Germline V gene lookup returns CDR1 SGDLS and CDR2 YYNGEE. The CDR3 loop is CASSPTSGGGLWETQYF. Here the CDR3 DNA reads TGTGCCAGCAGCCCAACCTCGGGGGGGGGCCTTTGGGAGACCCAGTACTTC.

The chain is built from TRBV19 and TRBJ1-6, with 8 bases fitting TRBD1. This CDR3 is 14 amino acids long. Germline trimming cut 3 bases from V and 10 bases from J; bases unmatched to any gene: 5. Germline CDR1 is LNHDA and CDR2 is SQIVND (reference sequence). CDR3 sequence: CASSISTGASPLHF. The CDR3 coding sequence is TGTGCCAGTAGTATTTCGACAGGGGCCTCACCCCTCCACTTT.

The chain has TRBV12-5 and TRBJ1-5; TRBD1 is a possible D gene (6 bases). Per germline, CDR1 LGHNT and CDR2 FRNRAP. V shed 7 bases and J shed 6 bases, with 16 bases lying between them. The CDR3 runs to 14 residues. CDR3 region: CASAVGGAGQPQHF. DNA of the CDR3: TGTGCTAGTGCCGTTGGGGGGGCGGGTCAGCCCCAGCATTTT.

This clone has just one count. CDR3 sequence: CAWSVQAGGNEQYF. CDR3 sequence (DNA): TGTGCCTGGAGTGTACAAGCGGGAGGAAACGAGCAGTACTTC. V gene TRBV30 combines with J gene TRBJ2-7; TRBD2 agrees at 9 bases. Looked up from germline, CDR1 is GTSNPN and CDR2 is SVGIG (reference sequence). V dropped 0 bases and J dropped 5; count of bases not matched to a gene: 5. CDR3 length: 14 amino acids.

CDR3 DNA: TGTGCCAGCAGCGTCGGACAGGGGGCGAACCAAGAGACCCAGTACTTC. Its protein product is CASSVGQGANQETQYF. The V call is TRBV5-4, the J call TRBJ2-5; TRBD1 matches at 11 bases. With V trimmed by 4 bases and J by 0 bases, 5 bases remained unmatched. The germline gives CDR1 SGHNT, CDR2 YYREEE (reference sequence). The CDR3 sequence is 16 residues long.

This chain joins TRBV28 and TRBJ2-1; 12 bases are shared with TRBD1. The CDR3 has 16 residues. The junction had 10 bases not matched to a gene; V was cut back by 5 bases and J by 8 bases. Germline V gives CDR1 MDHEN, CDR2 SYDVKM. The CDR3 sequence is CASSDPGTGGAYEQFF. CDR3 nucleotide sequence: TGTGCCAGCAGTGATCCCGGGACAGGGGGCGCCTATGAGCAGTTCTTC. The full variable domain, with the rest looked up from reference TRBV28 and TRBJ2-1, is DVKVTQSSRYLVKRTGEKVFLECVQDMDHENMFWYRQDPGLGLRLIYFSYDVKMKEKGDIPEGYSVSREKKERFSLILESASTNQTSMYLCASSDPGTGGAYEQFFGPGTRLTVL.